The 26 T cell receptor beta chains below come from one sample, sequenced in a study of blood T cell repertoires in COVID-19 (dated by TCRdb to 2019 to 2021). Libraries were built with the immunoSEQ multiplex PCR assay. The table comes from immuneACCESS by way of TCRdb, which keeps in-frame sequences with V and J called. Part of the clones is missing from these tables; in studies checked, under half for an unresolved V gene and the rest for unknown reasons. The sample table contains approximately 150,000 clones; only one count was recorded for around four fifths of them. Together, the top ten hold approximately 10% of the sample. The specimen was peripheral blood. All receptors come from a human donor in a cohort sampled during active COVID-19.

CDR3 amino acids: CASGLAGADEQFF. As DNA, the CDR3 is TGTGCCAGCGGACTAGCGGGGGCTGATGAGCAGTTCTTC. The chain uses TRBV28 and TRBJ2-1; 13 bases align to TRBD2. Germline V gene lookup returns CDR1 MDHEN and CDR2 SYDVKM. Losses at the gene ends were 8 bases for V and 8 bases for J; bases not matched to a gene: 3. This CDR3 region has 13 residues.

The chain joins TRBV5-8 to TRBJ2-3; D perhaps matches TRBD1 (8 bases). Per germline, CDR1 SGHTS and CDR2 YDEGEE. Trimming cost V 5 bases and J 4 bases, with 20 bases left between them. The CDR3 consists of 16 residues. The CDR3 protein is CASSQADRAGADTQYF. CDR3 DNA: TGTGCCAGCAGTCAAGCGGACAGGGCGGGAGCAGATACGCAGTATTTT.

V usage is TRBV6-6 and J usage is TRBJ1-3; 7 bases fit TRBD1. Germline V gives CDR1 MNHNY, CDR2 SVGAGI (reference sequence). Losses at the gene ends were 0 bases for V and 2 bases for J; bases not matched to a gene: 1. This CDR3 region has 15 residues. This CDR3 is CASSYSQGTGNTIYF. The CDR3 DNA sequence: TGTGCCAGCAGTTACTCACAGGGGACTGGAAACACCATATATTTT.

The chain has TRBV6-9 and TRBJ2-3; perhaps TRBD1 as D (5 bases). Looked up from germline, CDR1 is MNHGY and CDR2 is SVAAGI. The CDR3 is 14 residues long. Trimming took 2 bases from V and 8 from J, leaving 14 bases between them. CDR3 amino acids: CASSYIGAVGTQYF. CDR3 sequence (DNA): TGTGCCAGCAGTTATATAGGGGCTGTGGGTACGCAGTATTTT.

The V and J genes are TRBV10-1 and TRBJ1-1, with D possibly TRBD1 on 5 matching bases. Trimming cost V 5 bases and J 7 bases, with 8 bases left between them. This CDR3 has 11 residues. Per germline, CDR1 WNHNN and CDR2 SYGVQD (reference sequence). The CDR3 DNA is TGCGCCAGCAGTACGGGGGGTGAAGCTTTCTTT. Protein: CASSTGGEAFF.

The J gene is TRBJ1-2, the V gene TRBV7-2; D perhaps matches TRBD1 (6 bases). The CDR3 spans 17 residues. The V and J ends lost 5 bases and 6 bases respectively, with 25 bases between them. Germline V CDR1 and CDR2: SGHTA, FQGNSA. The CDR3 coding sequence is TGTGCCAGCAGCCCTGGACTGGGGGCGGTAGAAGTTCATGGCTACACCTTC. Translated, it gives CASSPGLGAVEVHGYTF.

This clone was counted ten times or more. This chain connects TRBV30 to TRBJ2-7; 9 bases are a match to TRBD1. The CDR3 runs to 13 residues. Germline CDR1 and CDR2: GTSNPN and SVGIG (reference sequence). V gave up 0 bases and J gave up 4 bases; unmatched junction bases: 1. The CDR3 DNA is TGTGCCTGGAGTGTAGGACAGGGGTACGAGCAGTACTTC. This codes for CAWSVGQGYEQYF.

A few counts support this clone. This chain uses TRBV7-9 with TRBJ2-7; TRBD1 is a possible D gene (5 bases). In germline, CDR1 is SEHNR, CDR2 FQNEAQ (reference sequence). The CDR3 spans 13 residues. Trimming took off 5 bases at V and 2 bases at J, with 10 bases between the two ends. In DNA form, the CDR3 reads TGTGCCAGCAGCCTAGACAGAGCCTACGAGCAGTACTTC. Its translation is CASSLDRAYEQYF. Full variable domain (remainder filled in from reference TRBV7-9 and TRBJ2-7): DTGVSQNPRHKITKRGQNVTFRCDPISEHNRLYWYRQTLGQGPEFLTYFQNEAQLEKSRLLSDRFSAERPKGSFSTLEIQRTEQGDSAMYLCASSLDRAYEQYFGPGTRLTVT.

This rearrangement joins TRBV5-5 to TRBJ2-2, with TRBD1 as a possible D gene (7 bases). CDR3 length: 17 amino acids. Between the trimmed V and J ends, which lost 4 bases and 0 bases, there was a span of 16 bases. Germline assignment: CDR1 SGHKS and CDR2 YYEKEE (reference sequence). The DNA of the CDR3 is TGTGCCAGCAGCCCGGCAGGGGGGATCACGAACACCGGGGAGCTGTTTTTT. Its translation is CASSPAGGITNTGELFF.

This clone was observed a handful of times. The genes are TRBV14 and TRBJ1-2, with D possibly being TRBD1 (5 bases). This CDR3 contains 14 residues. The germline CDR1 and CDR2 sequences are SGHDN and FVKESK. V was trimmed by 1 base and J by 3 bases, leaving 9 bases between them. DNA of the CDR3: TGTGCCAGCAGCCAAGCCGGCAGGGACTATGGCTACACCTTC. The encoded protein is CASSQAGRDYGYTF.

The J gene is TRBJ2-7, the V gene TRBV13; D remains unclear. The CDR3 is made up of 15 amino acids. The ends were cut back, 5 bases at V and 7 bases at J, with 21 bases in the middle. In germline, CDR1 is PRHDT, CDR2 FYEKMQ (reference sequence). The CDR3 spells CASSPYPTGLGEQYF. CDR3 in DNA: TGTGCCAGCAGCCCCTATCCTACGGGTCTCGGGGAGCAGTACTTC.

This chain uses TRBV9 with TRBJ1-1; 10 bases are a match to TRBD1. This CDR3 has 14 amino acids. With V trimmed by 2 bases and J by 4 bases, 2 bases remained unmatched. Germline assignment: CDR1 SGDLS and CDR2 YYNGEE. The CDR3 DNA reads TGTGCCAGCAGCGTGTGGGACAGGGGCACTGAAGCTTTCTTT. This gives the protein CASSVWDRGTEAFF.

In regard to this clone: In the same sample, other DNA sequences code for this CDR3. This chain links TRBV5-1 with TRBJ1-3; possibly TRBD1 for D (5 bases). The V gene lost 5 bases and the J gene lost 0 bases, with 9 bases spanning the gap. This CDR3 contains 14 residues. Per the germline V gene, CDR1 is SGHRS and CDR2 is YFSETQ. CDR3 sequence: CASSTGDSGNTIYF. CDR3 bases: TGCGCCAGCAGTACGGGGGACTCTGGAAACACCATATATTTT.

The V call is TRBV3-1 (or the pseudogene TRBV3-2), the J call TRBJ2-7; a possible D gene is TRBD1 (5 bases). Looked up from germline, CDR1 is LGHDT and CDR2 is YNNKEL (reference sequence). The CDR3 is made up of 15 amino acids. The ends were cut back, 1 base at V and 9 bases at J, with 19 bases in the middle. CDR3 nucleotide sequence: TGTGCCAGCAGCCAAGTGGACGGTGACCATAGGGGGCAGTACTTC. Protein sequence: CASSQVDGDHRGQYF.

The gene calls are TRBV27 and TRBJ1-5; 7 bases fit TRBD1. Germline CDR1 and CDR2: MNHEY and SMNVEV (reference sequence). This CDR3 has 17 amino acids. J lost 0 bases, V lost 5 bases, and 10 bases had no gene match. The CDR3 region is CASSPRTGPYSNQPQHF. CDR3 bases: TGTGCCAGCAGTCCCCGGACAGGTCCATATAGCAATCAGCCCCAGCATTTT.

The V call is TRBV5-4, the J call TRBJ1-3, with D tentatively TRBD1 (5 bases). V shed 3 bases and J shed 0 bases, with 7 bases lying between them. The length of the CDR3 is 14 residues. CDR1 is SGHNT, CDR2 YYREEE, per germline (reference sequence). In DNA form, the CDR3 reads TGTGCCAGCAGCTCGACAGCCTCTGGAAACACCATATATTTT. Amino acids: CASSSTASGNTIYF.

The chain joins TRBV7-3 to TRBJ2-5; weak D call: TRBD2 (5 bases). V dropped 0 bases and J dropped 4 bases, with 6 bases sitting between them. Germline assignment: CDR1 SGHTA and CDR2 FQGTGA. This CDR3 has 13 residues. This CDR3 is CASSLTAGETQYF. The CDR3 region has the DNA TGTGCCAGCAGCTTAACGGCGGGAGAGACCCAGTACTTC. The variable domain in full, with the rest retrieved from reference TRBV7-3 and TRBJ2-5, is GAGVSQTPSNKVTEKGKYVELRCDPISGHTALYWYRQSLGQGPEFLIYFQGTGAADDSGLPNDRFFAVRPEGSVSTLKIQRTERGDSAVYLCASSLTAGETQYFGPGTRLLVL.

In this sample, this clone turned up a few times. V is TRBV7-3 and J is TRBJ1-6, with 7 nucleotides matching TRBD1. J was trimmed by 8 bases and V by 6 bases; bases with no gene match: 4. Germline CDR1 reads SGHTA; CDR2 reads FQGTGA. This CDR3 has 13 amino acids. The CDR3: CASRGQTDSPLHF. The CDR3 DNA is TGTGCCAGCAGGGGACAGACAGATTCACCCCTCCACTTT.

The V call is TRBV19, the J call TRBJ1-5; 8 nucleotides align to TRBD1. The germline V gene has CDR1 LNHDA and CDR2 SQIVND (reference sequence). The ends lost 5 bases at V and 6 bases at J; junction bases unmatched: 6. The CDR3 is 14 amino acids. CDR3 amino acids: CASSEQGGGQPQHF. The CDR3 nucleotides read TGTGCCAGTAGTGAACAGGGGGGAGGTCAGCCCCAGCATTTT.

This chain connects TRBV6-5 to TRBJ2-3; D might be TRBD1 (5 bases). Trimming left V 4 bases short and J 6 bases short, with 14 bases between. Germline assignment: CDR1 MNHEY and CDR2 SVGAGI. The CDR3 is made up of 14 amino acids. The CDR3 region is CASSWGRATDTQYF. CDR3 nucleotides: TGTGCCAGCAGTTGGGGCAGGGCAACGGATACGCAGTATTTT.

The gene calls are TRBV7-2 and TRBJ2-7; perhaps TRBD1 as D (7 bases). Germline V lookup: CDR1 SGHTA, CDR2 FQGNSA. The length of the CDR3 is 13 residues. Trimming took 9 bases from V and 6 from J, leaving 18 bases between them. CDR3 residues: CASAGQFGAEQYF. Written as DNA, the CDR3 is TGTGCCAGTGCGGGACAGTTCGGCGCCGAGCAGTACTTC.

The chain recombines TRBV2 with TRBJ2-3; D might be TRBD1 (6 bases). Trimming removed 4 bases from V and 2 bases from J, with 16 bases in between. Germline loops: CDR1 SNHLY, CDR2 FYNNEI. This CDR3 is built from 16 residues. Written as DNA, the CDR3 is TGTGCCAGCAGTGGGCAGGGGATACCCTCCACAGATACGCAGTATTTT. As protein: CASSGQGIPSTDTQYF.

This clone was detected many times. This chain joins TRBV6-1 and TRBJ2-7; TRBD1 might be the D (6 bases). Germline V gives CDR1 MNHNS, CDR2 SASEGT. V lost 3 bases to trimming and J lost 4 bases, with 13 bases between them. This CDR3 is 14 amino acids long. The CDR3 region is CASSESPGEYEQYF. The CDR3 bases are TGTGCCAGCAGTGAGTCCCCAGGGGAGTACGAGCAGTACTTC.

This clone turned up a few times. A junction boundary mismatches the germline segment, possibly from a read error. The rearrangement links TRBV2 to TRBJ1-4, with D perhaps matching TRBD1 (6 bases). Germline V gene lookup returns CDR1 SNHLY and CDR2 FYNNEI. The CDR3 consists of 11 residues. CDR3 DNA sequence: TGTGCCAGCAGTGAGGCCTCCAGGACAGAATTT. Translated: CASSEASRTEF.

CDR3 amino acids: CASSQSGQGPYEQYF. CDR3 nucleotide sequence: TGTGCCAGCAGCCAATCTGGGCAGGGTCCCTACGAGCAGTACTTC. The chain uses TRBV3-1 (or the pseudogene TRBV3-2) and TRBJ2-7, with D possibly being TRBD1 (5 bases). The CDR3 runs 15 residues. Germline CDR1 and CDR2: LGHDT and YNNKEL (reference sequence). Trimming removed 2 bases at V and 2 bases at J, with 13 bases between.

CDR3 region: CASSYGSSGGQETQYF. The CDR3 bases are TGTGCCAGCAGTTACGGGTCTAGCGGGGGCCAAGAGACCCAGTACTTC. The chain combines TRBV6-5 with TRBJ2-5; 10 bases line up with TRBD2. The CDR3 is 16 amino acids. The germline V gene encodes CDR1 MNHEY and CDR2 SVGAGI. V shed 2 bases and J 1 base; nucleotides not matched to a gene: 4.